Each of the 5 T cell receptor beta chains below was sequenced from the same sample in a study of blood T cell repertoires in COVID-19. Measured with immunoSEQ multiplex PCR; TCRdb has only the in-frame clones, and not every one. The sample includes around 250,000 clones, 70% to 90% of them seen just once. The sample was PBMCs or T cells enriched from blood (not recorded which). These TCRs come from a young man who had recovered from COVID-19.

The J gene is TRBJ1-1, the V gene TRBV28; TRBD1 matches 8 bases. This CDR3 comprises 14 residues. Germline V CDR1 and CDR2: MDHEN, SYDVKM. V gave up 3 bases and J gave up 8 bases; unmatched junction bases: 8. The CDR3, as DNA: TGTGCCAGCAGTTTTCGCGGACAGGGTAGAGAAGCTTTCTTT. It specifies CASSFRGQGREAFF.

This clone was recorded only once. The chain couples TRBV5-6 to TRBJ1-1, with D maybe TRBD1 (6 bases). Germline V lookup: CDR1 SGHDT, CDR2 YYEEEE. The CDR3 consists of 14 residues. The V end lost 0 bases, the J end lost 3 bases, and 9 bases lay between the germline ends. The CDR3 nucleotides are TGTGCCAGCAGCTTGGTCAGGGGCCACACTGAAGCTTTCTTT. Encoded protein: CASSLVRGHTEAFF.

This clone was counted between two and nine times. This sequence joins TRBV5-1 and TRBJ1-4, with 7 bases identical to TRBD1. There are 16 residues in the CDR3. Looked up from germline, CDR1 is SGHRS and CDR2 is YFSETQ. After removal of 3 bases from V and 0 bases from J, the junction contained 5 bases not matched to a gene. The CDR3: CASSSGTVATNEKLFF. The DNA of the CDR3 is TGCGCCAGCAGCTCAGGGACAGTTGCAACTAATGAAAAACTGTTTTTT.

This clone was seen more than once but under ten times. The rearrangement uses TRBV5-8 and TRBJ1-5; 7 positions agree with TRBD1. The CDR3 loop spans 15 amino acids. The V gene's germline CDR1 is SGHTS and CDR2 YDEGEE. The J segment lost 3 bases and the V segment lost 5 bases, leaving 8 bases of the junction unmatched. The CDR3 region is CASRARGQANQPQHF. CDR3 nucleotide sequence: TGTGCCAGCAGAGCACGAGGACAGGCCAATCAGCCCCAGCATTTT.

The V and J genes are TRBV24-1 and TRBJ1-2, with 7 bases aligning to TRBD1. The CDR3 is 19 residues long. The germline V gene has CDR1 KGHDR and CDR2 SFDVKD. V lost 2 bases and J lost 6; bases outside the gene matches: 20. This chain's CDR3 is CATSDSNDPDREEGDGYTF. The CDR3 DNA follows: TGTGCCACCAGTGATTCGAACGACCCCGACAGGGAAGAGGGGGATGGCTACACCTTC.